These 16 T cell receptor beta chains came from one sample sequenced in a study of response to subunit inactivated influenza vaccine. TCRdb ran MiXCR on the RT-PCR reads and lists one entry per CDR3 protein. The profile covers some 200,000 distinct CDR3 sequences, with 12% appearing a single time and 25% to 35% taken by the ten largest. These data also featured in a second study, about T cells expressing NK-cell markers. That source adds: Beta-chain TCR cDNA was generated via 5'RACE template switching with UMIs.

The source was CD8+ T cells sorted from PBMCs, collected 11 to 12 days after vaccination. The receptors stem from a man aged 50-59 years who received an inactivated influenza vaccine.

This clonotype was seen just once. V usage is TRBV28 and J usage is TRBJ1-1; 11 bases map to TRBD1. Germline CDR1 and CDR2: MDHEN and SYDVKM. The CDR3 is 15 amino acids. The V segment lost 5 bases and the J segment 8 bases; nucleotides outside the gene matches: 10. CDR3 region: CASSPLGQGAGEAFF. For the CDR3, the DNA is TGTGCCAGCAGTCCCCTCGGACAGGGGGCAGGAGAAGCTTTCTTT.

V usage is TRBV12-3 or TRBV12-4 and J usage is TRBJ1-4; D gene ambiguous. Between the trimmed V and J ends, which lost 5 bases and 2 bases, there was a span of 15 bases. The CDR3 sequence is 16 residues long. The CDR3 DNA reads TGTGCCAGCAGTAACTTTTGGAGGGCCACTAATGAAAAACTGTTTTTT. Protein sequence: CASSNFWRATNEKLFF.

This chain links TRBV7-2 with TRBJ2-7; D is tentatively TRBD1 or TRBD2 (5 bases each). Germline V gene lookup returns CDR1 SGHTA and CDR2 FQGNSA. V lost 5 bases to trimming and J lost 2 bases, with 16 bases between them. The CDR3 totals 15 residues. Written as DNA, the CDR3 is TGTGCCAGCAGCACCCGGGACGGCCCCCCCTACGAGCAGTACTTC. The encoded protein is CASSTRDGPPYEQYF.

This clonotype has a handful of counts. CDR3 region: CSATLGIYEQYF. The CDR3, as DNA: TGCAGTGCAACCCTTGGGATCTACGAGCAGTACTTC. The V gene is TRBV20-1, the J gene TRBJ2-7; D gene unclear. This CDR3 contains 12 residues. Trimming took off 6 bases at V and 3 bases at J, with 12 bases between the two ends. Germline CDR1 reads DFQATT; CDR2 reads SNEGSKA (reference sequence).

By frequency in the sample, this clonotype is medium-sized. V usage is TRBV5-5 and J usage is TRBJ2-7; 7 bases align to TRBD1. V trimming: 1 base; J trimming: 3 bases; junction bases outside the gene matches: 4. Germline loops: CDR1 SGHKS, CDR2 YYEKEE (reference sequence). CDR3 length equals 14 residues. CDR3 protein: CASSLRTGGYEQYF. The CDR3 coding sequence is TGTGCCAGCAGCTTGAGGACAGGAGGCTACGAGCAGTACTTC.

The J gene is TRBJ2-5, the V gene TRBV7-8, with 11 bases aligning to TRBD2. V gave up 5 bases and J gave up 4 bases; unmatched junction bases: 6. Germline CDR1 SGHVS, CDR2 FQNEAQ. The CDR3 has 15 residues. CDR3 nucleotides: TGTGCCAGCAGCCTAGGGACTAGCGGAGGAGAGACCCAGTACTTC. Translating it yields CASSLGTSGGETQYF.

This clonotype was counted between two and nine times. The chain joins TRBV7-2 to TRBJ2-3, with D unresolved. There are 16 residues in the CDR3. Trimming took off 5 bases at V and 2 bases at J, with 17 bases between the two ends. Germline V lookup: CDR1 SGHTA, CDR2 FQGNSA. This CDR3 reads CASSIPKQLYTDTQYF. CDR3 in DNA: TGTGCCAGCAGCATTCCGAAACAACTCTACACAGATACGCAGTATTTT.

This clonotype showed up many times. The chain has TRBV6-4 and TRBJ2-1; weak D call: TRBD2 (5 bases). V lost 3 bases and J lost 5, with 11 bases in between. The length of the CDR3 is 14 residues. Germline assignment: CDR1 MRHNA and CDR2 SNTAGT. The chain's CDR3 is CASSERGWDNEQFF. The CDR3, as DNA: TGTGCCAGCAGTGAGAGAGGGTGGGACAATGAGCAGTTCTTC.

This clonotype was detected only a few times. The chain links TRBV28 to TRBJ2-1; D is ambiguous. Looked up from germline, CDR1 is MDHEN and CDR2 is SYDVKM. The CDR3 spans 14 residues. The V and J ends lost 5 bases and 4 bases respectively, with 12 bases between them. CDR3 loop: CASSPNPAYNEQFF. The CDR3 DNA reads TGTGCCAGCAGTCCAAATCCGGCATACAATGAGCAGTTCTTC.

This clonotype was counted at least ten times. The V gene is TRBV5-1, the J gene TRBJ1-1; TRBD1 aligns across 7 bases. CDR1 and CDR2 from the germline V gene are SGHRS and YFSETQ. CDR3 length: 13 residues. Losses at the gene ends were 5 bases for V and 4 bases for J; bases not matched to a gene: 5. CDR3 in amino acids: CASSLGGITEAFF. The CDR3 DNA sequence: TGCGCCAGCAGTTTAGGGGGCATCACTGAAGCTTTCTTT.

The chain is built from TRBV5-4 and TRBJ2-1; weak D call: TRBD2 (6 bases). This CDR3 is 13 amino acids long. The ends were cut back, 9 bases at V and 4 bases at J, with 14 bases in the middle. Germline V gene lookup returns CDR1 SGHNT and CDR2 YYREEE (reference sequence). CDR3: CATPGSRYNEQFF. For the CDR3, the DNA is TGTGCCACCCCCGGGAGTCGGTACAATGAGCAGTTCTTC. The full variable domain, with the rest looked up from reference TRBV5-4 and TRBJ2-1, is ETGVTQSPTHLIKTRGQQVTLRCSSQSGHNTVSWYQQALGQGPQFIFQYYREEENGRGNFPPRFSGLQFPNYSSELNVNALELDDSALYLCATPGSRYNEQFFGPGTRLTVL.

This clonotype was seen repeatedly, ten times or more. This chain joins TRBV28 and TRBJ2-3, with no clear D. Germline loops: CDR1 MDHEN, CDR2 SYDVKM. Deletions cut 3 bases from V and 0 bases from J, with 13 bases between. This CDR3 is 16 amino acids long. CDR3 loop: CASSFPGRASTDTQYF. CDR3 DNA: TGTGCCAGCAGTTTTCCCGGTCGCGCCAGCACAGATACGCAGTATTTT. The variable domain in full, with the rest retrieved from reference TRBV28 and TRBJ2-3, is DVKVTQSSRYLVKRTGEKVFLECVQDMDHENMFWYRQDPGLGLRLIYFSYDVKMKEKGDIPEGYSVSREKKERFSLILESASTNQTSMYLCASSFPGRASTDTQYFGPGTRLTVL.

CDR3 sequence reads: CSARTSGTLAYEQYF. CDR3 nucleotide sequence: TGCAGTGCTAGGACTAGCGGGACTTTGGCTTACGAGCAGTACTTC. V gene TRBV20-1 combines with J gene TRBJ2-7, with TRBD2 matching over 11 bases. This CDR3 comprises 15 residues. V gave up 3 bases and J gave up 4 bases; unmatched junction bases: 8. Looked up from germline, CDR1 is DFQATT and CDR2 is SNEGSKA (reference sequence).

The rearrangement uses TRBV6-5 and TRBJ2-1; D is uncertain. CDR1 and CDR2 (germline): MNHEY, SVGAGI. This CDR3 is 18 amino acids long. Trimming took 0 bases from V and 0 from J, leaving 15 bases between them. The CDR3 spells CASSYSKVGRSSYNEQFF. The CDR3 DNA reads TGTGCCAGCAGTTACTCGAAAGTGGGCAGAAGCTCCTACAATGAGCAGTTCTTC.

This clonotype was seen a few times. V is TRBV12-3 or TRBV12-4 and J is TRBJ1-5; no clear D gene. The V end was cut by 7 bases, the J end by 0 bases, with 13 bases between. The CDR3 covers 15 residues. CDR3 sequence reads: CASTPDGYSNQPQHF. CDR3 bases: TGTGCCAGCACTCCGGACGGATATAGCAATCAGCCCCAGCATTTT.

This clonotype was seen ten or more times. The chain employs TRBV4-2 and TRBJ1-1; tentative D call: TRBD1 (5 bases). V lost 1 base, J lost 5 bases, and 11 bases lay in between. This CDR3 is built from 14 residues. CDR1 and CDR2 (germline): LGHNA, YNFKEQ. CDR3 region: CASSQAGSNTEAFF. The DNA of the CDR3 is TGTGCCAGCAGCCAAGCAGGGAGTAATACTGAAGCTTTCTTT.